A single sample gave rise to the 9 T cell receptor beta chains below, sequenced in a study of T cells in Graves' hyperthyroidism and ophthalmopathy. Amplification of TCR beta CDR3 regions used RNA as the template. TCR CDR3 underwent first-round RT-PCR with the HTBI primer set. MiXCR, applied by TCRdb to the multiplex PCR reads, yields one record per CDR3 protein. The data contain approximately 410,000 distinct CDR3 sequences, approximately 15% of them seen just once; the ten biggest clones take up roughly an eighth. Sequencing input: blood. These receptors were taken from a young man with Graves' ophthalmopathy.

Written as DNA, the CDR3 is TGCAGCGTTTGGACCGACGGGGACACCGGGGAGCTGTTTTTT. Translated: CSVWTDGDTGELFF. This chain joins TRBV29-1 and TRBJ2-2; a weak D match, TRBD2 (5 bases). There are 14 residues in the CDR3. The germline V and J ends were trimmed by 5 bases and 3 bases, with 13 bases remaining between them. The germline gives CDR1 SQVTM, CDR2 ANQGSEA.

This clonotype showed up many times. V gene TRBV7-6 combines with J gene TRBJ2-2, with 11 bases fitting TRBD2. Germline V gene lookup returns CDR1 SGHVS and CDR2 FNYEAQ. V trimming: 4 bases; J trimming: 6 bases; junction bases outside the gene matches: 4. The CDR3 has 15 amino acids. For the CDR3, the DNA is TGTGCCAGCAGCTCGACTAGCGGGAAGTCCGGGGAGCTGTTTTTT. Encoded protein: CASSSTSGKSGELFF. The whole variable domain, remainder taken from reference TRBV7-6 and TRBJ2-2, is GAGVSQSPRYKVTKRGQDVALRCDPISGHVSLYWYRQALGQGPEFLTYFNYEAQQDKSGLPNDRFSAERPEGSISTLTIQRTEQRDSAMYRCASSSTSGKSGELFFGEGSRLTVL.

Of note for this clonotype: Since a much larger clone is just one base distant, this may be a read error. The chain recombines TRBV12-3 or TRBV12-4 with TRBJ1-5; weak D call: TRBD1 (5 bases). This CDR3 has 14 amino acids. The V gene lost 8 bases and the J gene lost 11 bases, with 22 bases spanning the gap. For the CDR3, the DNA is TGTGCCAGCGGCCGGGGCAGCATTTTGTCAGCCCAGCATTTT. Its protein is CASGRGSILSAQHF.

About this clonotype itself: A much larger clone differs from this one at a single base, so this may be a read error. This chain connects TRBV2 to TRBJ1-2; D not certain. The CDR3 consists of 11 residues. The germline V gene has CDR1 SNHLY and CDR2 FYNNEI. CDR3 coding DNA: TGTACCAGCAGTGACGACGCGAGCTACACCTTC. It translates to CTSSDDASYTF.

This clonotype was counted many times. The rearrangement joins TRBV2 to TRBJ2-5, with D perhaps TRBD2 (6 bases). From germline, CDR1 is SNHLY and CDR2 FYNNEI. Deletions cut 1 base from V and 4 bases from J, with 10 bases between. This CDR3 spans 14 amino acids. The CDR3 DNA reads TGTGCCAGCAGTGAAGGGGTGGGAGGAGAGACCCAGTACTTC. This translates into CASSEGVGGETQYF.

Many counts were recorded for this clonotype. This sequence joins TRBV3-1 and TRBJ1-5, with TRBD1 matching over 8 bases. The CDR3 contains 17 residues. The junction had 10 bases not matched to a gene; V was cut back by 4 bases and J by 2 bases. Germline loops: CDR1 LGHDT, CDR2 YNNKEL (reference sequence). This CDR3 reads CASSPVLLQGGNQPQHF. CDR3 DNA: TGTGCCAGCAGCCCCGTTCTTCTACAGGGGGGCAATCAGCCCCAGCATTTT. Filled out from reference TRBV3-1 and TRBJ1-5, the complete variable domain reads DTAVSQTPKYLVTQMGNDKSIKCEQNLGHDTMYWYKQDSKKFLKIMFSYNNKELIINETVPNRFSPKSPDKAHLNLHINSLELGDSAVYFCASSPVLLQGGNQPQHFGDGTRLSIL.

At least ten counts were recorded for this clonotype. This chain links TRBV27 with TRBJ2-1, with TRBD2 as a possible D gene (6 bases). Trimming took 7 bases from V and 2 from J, leaving 15 bases between them. Germline V gene lookup returns CDR1 MNHEY and CDR2 SMNVEV (reference sequence). The CDR3 is 15 residues long. The CDR3 sequence: CASTISIAAYNEQFF. The CDR3 DNA is TGTGCCAGCACCATATCCATAGCGGCCTACAATGAGCAGTTCTTC.

This clonotype was recorded many times. The chain recombines TRBV7-9 with TRBJ2-1; the match to TRBD2 covers 8 bases. Germline V gene data show CDR1 as SEHNR and CDR2 as FQNEAQ (reference sequence). V lost 1 base and J lost 10; bases outside the gene matches: 9. The CDR3 loop spans 15 amino acids. The CDR3 nucleotides read TGTGCCAGCAGCTTAGAGGGGACTAGTGGTTTCGAGCAGTTCTTC. Translation gives CASSLEGTSGFEQFF.

This clonotype was recorded at least ten times. The chain carries TRBV11-2 and TRBJ2-5; D ambiguous. The CDR3 runs 14 residues. Germline CDR1 SGHAT, CDR2 FQNNGV. V was pared by 4 bases and J by 1 base, with 10 bases between. CDR3 in DNA: TGTGCCAGCAGCTCGGTAGGCCGCCAAGAGACCCAGTACTTC. It yields the protein CASSSVGRQETQYF. The whole variable domain, filled in from reference TRBV11-2 and TRBJ2-5, reads EAGVAQSPRYKIIEKRQSVAFWCNPISGHATLYWYQQILGQGPKLLIQFQNNGVVDDSQLPKDRFSAERLKGVDSTLKIQPAKLEDSAVYLCASSSVGRQETQYFGPGTRLLVL.